This entry features one TCR beta chain sequence. Its matching antigen is unknown. Trimming removed 7 bases at V and 5 bases at J, with 14 bases between. Germline V gives CDR1 SGHVS, CDR2 FQNEAQ. The CDR3 is made up of 13 amino acids. This sample is drawn from a study of STAT5B mutations in CD4+ large granular lymphocyte leukemia. Profiled with immunoSEQ multiplex PCR; TCRdb holds only in-frame clones, not every one. The table lists tens of thousands of clones, approximately 67% of them singletons. Study-wide results and limits: Patient CD4-sorted repertoires stayed more clonal than healthy ones after leukemic-clone removal.

The sequence was collected from a human donor in good health. The chain employs TRBV7-8 and TRBJ1-1; no firm D call. The sample taken for sequencing was CD4+ T cells from blood buffy coats. The CDR3 sequence: CASTRQGGTEAFF. Here the CDR3 DNA reads TGTGCCAGCACCCGACAAGGAGGAACTGAAGCTTTCTTT.